What follows are 31 T cell receptor beta chains derived from one specimen sequenced in a study of liver allograft versus peripheral blood T cells. Overall study context: Transplanted livers and recipients' peripheral blood had their T cell receptor repertoires compared.

Each CDR3 protein gets one entry after TCRdb re-called the reads with MiXCR. Of fewer than 11,000 distinct CDR3 sequences in the sample, 19% were seen once. These TCRs come from a human patient who had a liver transplant. The graft donor may be the source of some T cells.

The V gene is TRBV19, the J gene TRBJ1-5; D is undetermined. V dropped 5 bases and J dropped 0 bases, with 11 bases sitting between them. Per germline, CDR1 LNHDA and CDR2 SQIVND (reference sequence). The CDR3 sequence is 15 residues long. CDR3 amino acids: CASSPPGYSNQPQHF. Here the CDR3 DNA reads TGTGCCAGTAGTCCCCCAGGCTATAGCAATCAGCCCCAGCATTTT.

The J gene is TRBJ1-5, the V gene TRBV20-1, with TRBD1 as a possible D gene (5 bases). Germline V gene data show CDR1 as DFQATT and CDR2 as SNEGSKA (reference sequence). CDR3 length: 13 amino acids. Trimming took off 2 bases at V and 6 bases at J, with 11 bases between the two ends. The CDR3 bases are TGCAGTGCTAGACCGGGGGAAGGTCAGCCCCAGCATTTT. Its translation: CSARPGEGQPQHF.

This clonotype was seen more than once but under ten times. The V and J genes are TRBV7-9 and TRBJ1-2, with D maybe TRBD1 (5 bases). Trimming stripped 5 bases from V and 0 bases from J, with 10 bases between. CDR3 length: 14 amino acids. CDR1 SEHNR and CDR2 FQNEAQ come from the germline V gene (reference sequence). The CDR3 DNA follows: TGTGCCAGCAGCCTAACAGGAGCTAACTATGGCTACACCTTC. This gives the protein CASSLTGANYGYTF.

This clonotype is judged medium-sized. The chain recombines TRBV19 with TRBJ1-2, with a tentative D call TRBD1 (5 bases). Between the trimmed V and J ends, which lost 3 bases and 1 base, there was a span of 9 bases. The CDR3 sequence is 14 residues long. Per germline, CDR1 LNHDA and CDR2 SQIVND (reference sequence). In DNA, the CDR3 is TGTGCCAGTAGTATTGGGACCTTTAACTATGGCTACACCTTC. Translating gives CASSIGTFNYGYTF.

In the case of this clonotype: This could be a read error, since a much larger clone is one nucleotide away. The J gene is TRBJ1-2, the V gene TRBV6-5, with 10 bases fitting TRBD1. CDR3 length equals 14 residues. From germline, CDR1 is MNHEY and CDR2 SVGAGI. This chain's CDR3 is CASSETGGHYDYTF. CDR3 bases: TGTGCCAGCAGTGAGACAGGGGGCCACTATGACTACACCTTC.

This clonotype is deemed medium-sized. V usage is TRBV19 and J usage is TRBJ2-5; D might be TRBD1 or TRBD2, each matching 5 bases. Trimming stripped 8 bases from V and 1 base from J, with 14 bases between. The CDR3 has 14 residues. Germline V gene data show CDR1 as LNHDA and CDR2 as SQIVND (reference sequence). The CDR3 DNA sequence: TGTGCCAGTTCTTCCCGGGACCCCCAAGAGACCCAGTACTTC. Its translation: CASSSRDPQETQYF.

The V and J genes are TRBV7-3 and TRBJ2-3; 8 bases are shared with TRBD1. From germline, CDR1 is SGHTA and CDR2 FQGTGA. This CDR3 region has 14 residues. The ends lost 5 bases at V and 5 bases at J; junction bases unmatched: 6. Here the CDR3 DNA reads TGTGCCAGCAGCATGACAGGGGTAGTAGATACGCAGTATTTT. The encoded protein is CASSMTGVVDTQYF.

This clonotype qualifies as medium-sized (0.01 to 0.1%). The V gene is TRBV18, the J gene TRBJ2-5; D is perhaps TRBD1 (5 bases). The CDR3 extends over 14 amino acids. With 8 bases removed from V and 5 bases from J, the gap between germline ends came to 18 bases. Per germline, CDR1 KGHSH and CDR2 LQKENI. This CDR3 is CASRPTDPQETQYF. The CDR3 DNA is TGTGCCAGCCGCCCGACAGACCCCCAGGAGACCCAGTACTTC.

This clonotype is termed medium-sized. V is TRBV27 and J is TRBJ1-2; the D is unclear. The germline gives CDR1 MNHEY, CDR2 SMNVEV (reference sequence). The CDR3 is 13 amino acids. Trimming took 3 bases from V and 3 from J, leaving 8 bases between them. Here the CDR3 DNA reads TGTGCCAGCAGTTTGAGCGGAGACTATGGCTACACCTTC. Translation: CASSLSGDYGYTF.

This clonotype is medium-sized (0.01 to 0.1%) by share. The chain carries TRBV10-3 and TRBJ1-5; unclear D gene. Germline CDR1 is ENHRY and CDR2 is SYGVKD. CDR3 length: 15 amino acids. The V end lost 0 bases, the J end lost 2 bases, and 8 bases lay between the germline ends. The CDR3 here is CAISESAVGNQPQHF. DNA of the CDR3: TGTGCCATCAGTGAGTCGGCAGTGGGCAATCAGCCCCAGCATTTT.

This clonotype was seen more than once but under ten times. The chain couples TRBV5-6 to TRBJ2-5; 8 bases are shared with TRBD2. V trimming: 0 bases; J trimming: 6 bases; junction bases outside the gene matches: 4. Germline CDR1 SGHDT, CDR2 YYEEEE. This CDR3 has 14 amino acids. The CDR3 region has the DNA TGTGCCAGCAGCTTGGAGGCTAGCGGGCAGACCCAGTACTTC. Protein product: CASSLEASGQTQYF.

In its sample, this clonotype ranks as medium-sized. The V and J genes are TRBV18 and TRBJ2-1; TRBD1 or TRBD2 may be the D gene (5 bases each). Deletions cut 5 bases from V and 5 bases from J, with 16 bases between. Per the germline V gene, CDR1 is KGHSH and CDR2 is LQKENI. CDR3 length equals 15 residues. In DNA, the CDR3 is TGTGCCAGCTCAATACGGGACCCAGCCAACAATGAGCAGTTCTTC. As protein: CASSIRDPANNEQFF. The whole variable domain, remainder taken from reference TRBV18 and TRBJ2-1, is NAGVMQNPRHLVRRRGQEARLRCSPMKGHSHVYWYRQLPEEGLKFMVYLQKENIIDESGMPKERFSAEFPKEGPSILRIQQVVRGDSAAYFCASSIRDPANNEQFFGPGTRLTVL.

By its share, this clonotype is medium-sized. CDR3 sequence: CASSIDRRSAGELFF. CDR3 bases: TGTGCCAGTAGTATAGATAGGCGGTCCGCCGGGGAGCTGTTTTTT. This chain uses TRBV19 with TRBJ2-2; D unresolved. V lost 0 bases to trimming and J lost 6 bases, with 11 bases between them. CDR1 LNHDA and CDR2 SQIVND come from the germline V gene (reference sequence). The CDR3 is 15 residues long.

This clonotype was detected once. The V call is TRBV18, the J call TRBJ2-4; a weak D match, TRBD1 (6 bases). Germline V CDR1 and CDR2: KGHSH, LQKENI. V gave up 0 bases and J gave up 2 bases, with 17 bases separating them. CDR3 length equals 18 residues. CDR3 protein: CASSPPAGQISSKNIQYF. Written as DNA, the CDR3 is TGTGCCAGCTCACCACCGGCAGGACAGATATCATCCAAAAACATTCAGTACTTC.

By sample fraction, this clonotype is medium-sized. This sequence joins TRBV6-1 and TRBJ1-6; D is perhaps TRBD1 (5 bases). The CDR3 extends over 15 amino acids. Looked up from germline, CDR1 is MNHNS and CDR2 is SASEGT. V gave up 3 bases and J gave up 7 bases, with 13 bases separating them. The CDR3 sequence: CASSDPQGPNSPLHF. The DNA for the CDR3 is TGTGCCAGCAGTGATCCTCAGGGACCCAATTCACCCCTCCACTTT.

Sample share makes this clonotype medium-sized. The V call is TRBV24-1, the J call TRBJ2-7, with TRBD2 as a possible D gene (6 bases). Germline V CDR1 and CDR2: KGHDR, SFDVKD. V lost 9 bases and J 6 bases, leaving 23 bases between the germline ends. The length of the CDR3 is 15 residues. The CDR3, as DNA: TGTGCCACCTCCGGGACTGAGGACCTCATCGGCGAGCAGTACTTC. Its translation is CATSGTEDLIGEQYF.

This clonotype showed up many times. The CDR3 region is CASSPQGAVEAFF. The CDR3 DNA follows: TGTGCCAGCAGCCCACAGGGGGCTGTTGAAGCTTTCTTT. The chain carries TRBV6-2 or TRBV6-3 and TRBJ1-1; 9 nucleotides line up with TRBD1. The germline CDR1 and CDR2 sequences are MNHEY and SVGEGT. There are 13 residues in the CDR3. V gave up 6 bases and J gave up 7 bases; unmatched junction bases: 6.

The chain joins TRBV27 to TRBJ2-7; 10 nucleotides agree with TRBD1. Germline values: CDR1 MNHEY, CDR2 SMNVEV (reference sequence). There are 15 residues in the CDR3. J was trimmed by 2 bases and V by 6 bases; bases with no gene match: 7. The DNA of the CDR3 is TGTGCCAGCAGCTTAGGGGGGACAGGGGCCTACGAGCAGTACTTC. Translated, it gives CASSLGGTGAYEQYF.

The chain carries TRBV7-2 and TRBJ2-3, with unresolved D. Germline V gene data show CDR1 as SGHTA and CDR2 as FQGNSA. V was clipped by 1 base and J by 2 bases, with 10 bases between them. The CDR3 sequence is 15 residues long. The CDR3 protein is CASSLGPQATDTQYF. CDR3 nucleotide sequence: TGTGCCAGCAGCTTAGGACCCCAGGCCACAGATACGCAGTATTTT.

The chain employs TRBV6-5 and TRBJ1-2; maybe TRBD1 (5 bases). The CDR3 runs to 15 residues. The V gene lost 4 bases and the J gene lost 0 bases, with 12 bases spanning the gap. Germline-derived CDR1 and CDR2 are MNHEY and SVGAGI. The CDR3 DNA reads as TGTGCCAGCAGTTGGGACCGCCGATCTAACTATGGCTACACCTTC. Translation gives CASSWDRRSNYGYTF.

Sample share makes this clonotype medium-sized. The CDR3 DNA reads TGTGCCAGTAGTATGGGACTGAGCCAAGAGACCCAGTACTTC. It codes for CASSMGLSQETQYF. The rearrangement joins TRBV19 to TRBJ2-5; the D gene is possibly TRBD2 (6 bases). CDR1 is LNHDA and CDR2 is SQIVND in the germline V gene (reference sequence). V was shortened by 3 bases and J by 1 base, with 9 bases between the two germline ends. This CDR3 contains 14 residues.

This rearrangement joins TRBV20-1 to TRBJ2-7; D is undetermined. The CDR3 consists of 12 residues. Germline CDR1 DFQATT, CDR2 SNEGSKA (reference sequence). V lost 3 bases and J lost 1, with 7 bases in between. The chain's CDR3 is CSARDGSYEQYF. DNA for the CDR3: TGCAGTGCTAGGGACGGATCCTACGAGCAGTACTTC.

This clonotype is labeled medium-sized. The rearrangement joins TRBV19 to TRBJ2-3, with TRBD2 matching 7 bases. This CDR3 has 17 residues. From germline, CDR1 is LNHDA and CDR2 SQIVND (reference sequence). V trimming: 7 bases; J trimming: 4 bases; junction bases outside the gene matches: 17. The CDR3, as DNA: TGTGCCAGTACTCCCGGGACCGGCGGGGGAAATGCAGATACGCAGTATTTT. Its translation is CASTPGTGGGNADTQYF.

The genes are TRBV10-1 and TRBJ1-2; D gene unclear. Germline V gene data show CDR1 as WNHNN and CDR2 as SYGVQD (reference sequence). V was trimmed by 3 bases and J by 4 bases, leaving 9 bases between them. The CDR3 totals 13 residues. The CDR3 DNA sequence: TGCGCCAGCAGTGACAAGACGGGCTATGGCTACACCTTC. Protein product: CASSDKTGYGYTF.

In its sample, this clonotype is medium-sized (0.01 to 0.1%). V usage is TRBV7-9 and J usage is TRBJ2-2; 11 bases fit TRBD2. This CDR3 has 16 amino acids. Germline CDR1 reads SEHNR; CDR2 reads FQNEAQ (reference sequence). V lost 5 bases to trimming and J lost 4 bases; unmatched junction nucleotides: 6. The CDR3 here is CASSPGTSGGTGELFF. The CDR3 DNA sequence: TGTGCCAGCAGCCCCGGGACTAGCGGCGGCACCGGGGAGCTGTTTTTT. Filled out from reference TRBV7-9 and TRBJ2-2, the complete variable domain reads DTGVSQNPRHKITKRGQNVTFRCDPISEHNRLYWYRQTLGQGPEFLTYFQNEAQLEKSRLLSDRFSAERPKGSFSTLEIQRTEQGDSAMYLCASSPGTSGGTGELFFGEGSRLTVL.

The chain links TRBV27 to TRBJ2-7; D uncertain. Trimming pared 0 bases from V and 4 bases from J, leaving 13 bases between. The CDR3 spans 15 residues. From germline, CDR1 is MNHEY and CDR2 SMNVEV (reference sequence). As DNA, the CDR3 is TGTGCCAGCAGTTTATCTAGCAGGCAGTTTTACGAGCAGTACTTC. It translates to CASSLSSRQFYEQYF.

This clonotype is categorized as medium-sized. This sequence joins TRBV6-5 and TRBJ1-2, with D unresolved. With 6 bases removed from V and 6 bases from J, the gap between germline ends came to 17 bases. Germline CDR1 is MNHEY and CDR2 is SVGAGI. The CDR3 totals 14 residues. CDR3 loop: CASRISPSNNGYTF. CDR3 nucleotides: TGTGCCAGCAGAATAAGCCCGTCTAATAATGGCTACACCTTC.

The chain joins TRBV6-1 to TRBJ2-7; TRBD2 matches 10 bases. V lost 4 bases to trimming and J lost 3 bases; unmatched junction nucleotides: 21. The germline V gene has CDR1 MNHNS and CDR2 SASEGT. The CDR3 contains 20 residues. The CDR3 protein is CASSAPIGSQTSGVDYEQYF. The CDR3 nucleotides read TGTGCCAGCAGTGCCCCAATTGGTTCTCAAACTAGCGGGGTAGACTACGAGCAGTACTTC.

This clonotype is termed medium-sized. The V call is TRBV24-1, the J call TRBJ2-6; 9 bases are shared with TRBD1. The CDR3 loop spans 18 amino acids. V dropped 4 bases and J dropped 0; count of bases not matched to a gene: 6. Germline CDR1 and CDR2: KGHDR and SFDVKD. CDR3 in DNA: TGTGCCACCAGTGACCCGGGACAGGGAAGCTCTGGGGCCAACGTCCTGACTTTC. As protein: CATSDPGQGSSGANVLTF.

In its sample, this clonotype ranks as medium-sized. The J gene is TRBJ2-5, the V gene TRBV6-1; D is unresolved. This CDR3 comprises 15 residues. V dropped 5 bases and J dropped 0 bases, with 13 bases sitting between them. Germline CDR1 and CDR2: MNHNS and SASEGT. The CDR3 region is CASSYLGQNQETQYF. CDR3 coding DNA: TGTGCCAGCAGTTATTTAGGGCAGAACCAAGAGACCCAGTACTTC.

As for this clonotype: A read error is possible here, since a much larger clone lies one base away. J is TRBJ1-1 and V is TRBV18, with D unresolved. CDR1 is KGHSH, CDR2 LQKENI, per germline. The CDR3 has 13 residues. Here the CDR3 DNA reads TGTGCCAACTCACCGAAGTCGAACACTGAAGCTTTCTTT. Translated, it gives CANSPKSNTEAFF.